This T cell receptor (beta chain) was captured by sequencing in a study of a mutant IDH1 vaccine in newly diagnosed glioma. Notes on this clone: What it binds is unknown.

Specified time point: week 5, during vaccination. The content of each vaccine dose was 300 ug of mutant IDH1 20-mer peptide, and topical imiquimod accompanied it. Trimming took 2 bases from V and 5 from J, leaving 9 bases between them. Looked up from germline, CDR1 is MNHEY and CDR2 is SMNVEV (reference sequence). CDR3 length equals 13 residues. Using immunoSEQ multiplex PCR, the repertoire was profiled, and TCRdb retains in-frame clones only, with some absent. The sample has about 53,000 clones; about 86% are singletons. The origin of this receptor is a woman aged 45 to 65 with glioma. This sample comprised PBMCs, obtained from a glioma patient whose treatment included an IDH1 peptide vaccine. The V and J genes are TRBV27 and TRBJ1-2, with TRBD1 as a possible D gene (5 bases). Here the CDR3 reads CASSLRGGYGYTF. The CDR3 DNA follows: TGTGCCAGCAGTTTAAGGGGAGGGTATGGCTACACCTTC.